The 6 T cell receptor beta chains reported below all come from one sample, sequenced in a study of blood T cell repertoires in COVID-19. Clones were sequenced by immunoSEQ multiplex PCR, and TCRdb holds only the in-frame ones, with some missing. The sample has about 50,000 clones, 84% seen once. Sequencing was performed on peripheral blood. Every receptor here comes from a man between 60 and 75 years old with acute or convalescent COVID-19.

Here the CDR3 reads CASSSITGDHYGYTF. As DNA, the CDR3 is TGTGCCAGCAGCTCGATTACAGGGGATCACTATGGCTACACCTTC. The rearrangement uses TRBV7-2 and TRBJ1-2, with TRBD1 matching 7 bases. CDR1 and CDR2 (germline): SGHTA, FQGNSA. There are 15 residues in the CDR3. V lost 4 bases and J lost 3; bases outside the gene matches: 8.

The chain links TRBV30 to TRBJ1-1, with D possibly matching TRBD1 (5 bases). V lost 2 bases, J lost 6 bases, and 7 bases lay in between. The germline CDR1 and CDR2 sequences are GTSNPN and SVGIG (reference sequence). This CDR3 has 11 residues. CDR3 nucleotide sequence: TGTGCCTGGAGTCCAGGGCCTGAAGCTTTCTTT. This encodes CAWSPGPEAFF.

This chain joins TRBV2 and TRBJ1-1; TRBD1 is a possible D gene (6 bases). V was trimmed by 6 bases and J by 7 bases, leaving 18 bases between them. Germline CDR1 is SNHLY and CDR2 is FYNNEI. This CDR3 is built from 14 residues. CDR3 in amino acids: CASRVTGRGDEAFF. The CDR3 DNA reads TGTGCCAGCAGAGTCACAGGGAGGGGGGATGAAGCTTTCTTT.

J is TRBJ1-3 and V is TRBV30, with TRBD1 as a possible D gene (6 bases). V was cut by 0 bases and J by 4 bases, with 7 bases left in between. The CDR3 sequence is 13 residues long. In germline, CDR1 is GTSNPN, CDR2 SVGIG (reference sequence). The CDR3 DNA reads as TGTGCCTGGAGTGTGACAGGCGGAAACACCATATATTTT. It specifies CAWSVTGGNTIYF.

The V gene is TRBV18, the J gene TRBJ2-1; 9 nucleotides align to TRBD2. V lost 2 bases to trimming and J lost 5 bases; unmatched junction nucleotides: 1. Looked up from germline, CDR1 is KGHSH and CDR2 is LQKENI. CDR3 length: 14 amino acids. The CDR3 sequence: CASSPERGDNEQFF. CDR3 coding DNA: TGTGCCAGCTCACCAGAGCGGGGGGACAATGAGCAGTTCTTC. The complete variable domain, with remaining parts taken from reference TRBV18 and TRBJ2-1, reads NAGVMQNPRHLVRRRGQEARLRCSPMKGHSHVYWYRQLPEEGLKFMVYLQKENIIDESGMPKERFSAEFPKEGPSILRIQQVVRGDSAAYFCASSPERGDNEQFFGPGTRLTVL.

The chain combines TRBV6-6 with TRBJ2-7, with TRBD1 identical over 9 bases. There are 15 residues in the CDR3. V lost 4 bases to trimming and J lost 4 bases; unmatched junction nucleotides: 8. Per germline, CDR1 MNHNY and CDR2 SVGAGI (reference sequence). CDR3 protein: CASSFQDRGPYEQYF. Written as DNA, the CDR3 is TGTGCCAGCAGTTTCCAGGACAGGGGCCCGTACGAGCAGTACTTC.